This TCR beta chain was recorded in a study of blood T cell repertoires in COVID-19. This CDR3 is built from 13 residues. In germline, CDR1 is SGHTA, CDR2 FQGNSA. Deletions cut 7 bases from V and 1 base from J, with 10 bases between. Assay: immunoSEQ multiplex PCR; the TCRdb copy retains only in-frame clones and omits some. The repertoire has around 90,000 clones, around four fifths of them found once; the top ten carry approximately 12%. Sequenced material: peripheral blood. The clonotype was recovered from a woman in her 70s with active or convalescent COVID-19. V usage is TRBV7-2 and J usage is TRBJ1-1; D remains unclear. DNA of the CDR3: TGTGCCAGCAAAGATCTCAGGAACACTGAAGCTTTCTTT. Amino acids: CASKDLRNTEAFF.